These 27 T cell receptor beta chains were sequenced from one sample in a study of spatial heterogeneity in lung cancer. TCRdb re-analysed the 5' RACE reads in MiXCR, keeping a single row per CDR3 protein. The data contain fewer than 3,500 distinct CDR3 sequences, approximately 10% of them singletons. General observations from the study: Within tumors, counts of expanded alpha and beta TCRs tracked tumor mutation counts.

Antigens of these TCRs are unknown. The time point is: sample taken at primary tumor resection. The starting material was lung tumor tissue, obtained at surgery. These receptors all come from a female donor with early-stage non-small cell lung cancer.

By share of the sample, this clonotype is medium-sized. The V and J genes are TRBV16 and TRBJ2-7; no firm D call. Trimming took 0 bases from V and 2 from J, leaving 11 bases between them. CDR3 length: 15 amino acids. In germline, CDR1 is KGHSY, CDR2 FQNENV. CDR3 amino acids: CASSQSETSPYEQYV. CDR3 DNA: TGTGCCAGCAGCCAATCTGAGACCTCCCCCTACGAGCAGTACGTC.

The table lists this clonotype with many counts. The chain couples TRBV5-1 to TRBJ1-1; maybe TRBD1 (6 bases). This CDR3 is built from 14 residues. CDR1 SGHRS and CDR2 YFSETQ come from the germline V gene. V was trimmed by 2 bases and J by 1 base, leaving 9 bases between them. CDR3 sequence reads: CASSLQGTNTEAFF. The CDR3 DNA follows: TGCGCCAGCAGCTTACAGGGTACGAACACTGAAGCTTTCTTT. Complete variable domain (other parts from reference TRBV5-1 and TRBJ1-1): KAGVTQTPRYLIKTRGQQVTLSCSPISGHRSVSWYQQTPGQGLQFLFEYFSETQRNKGNFPGRFSGRQFSNSRSEMNVSTLELGDSALYLCASSLQGTNTEAFFGQGTRLTVV.

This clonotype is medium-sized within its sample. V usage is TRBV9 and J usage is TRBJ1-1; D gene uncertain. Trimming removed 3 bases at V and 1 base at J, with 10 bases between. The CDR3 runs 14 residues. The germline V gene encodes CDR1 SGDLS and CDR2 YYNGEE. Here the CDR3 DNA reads TGTGCCAGCAGCGCACAGTTCGCGAACACTGAAGCTTTCTTT. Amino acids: CASSAQFANTEAFF. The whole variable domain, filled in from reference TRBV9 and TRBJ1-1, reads DSGVTQTPKHLITATGQRVTLRCSPRSGDLSVYWYQQSLDQGLQFLIQYYNGEERAKGNILERFSAQQFPDLHSELNLSSLELGDSALYFCASSAQFANTEAFFGQGTRLTVV.

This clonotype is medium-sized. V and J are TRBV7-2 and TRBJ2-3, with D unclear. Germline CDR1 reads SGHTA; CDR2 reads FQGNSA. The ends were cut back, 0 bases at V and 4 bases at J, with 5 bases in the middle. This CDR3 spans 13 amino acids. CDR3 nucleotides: TGTGCCAGCAGCTTAGCTAGGGCAGATACGCAGTATTTT. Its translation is CASSLARADTQYF.

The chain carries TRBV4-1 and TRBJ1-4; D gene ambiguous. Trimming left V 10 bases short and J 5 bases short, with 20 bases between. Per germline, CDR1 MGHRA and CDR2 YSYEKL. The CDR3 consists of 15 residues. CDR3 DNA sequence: TGCGCCACATCGGACCCCTTGCGGCCCAATGAAAAACTGTTTTTT. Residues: CATSDPLRPNEKLFF.

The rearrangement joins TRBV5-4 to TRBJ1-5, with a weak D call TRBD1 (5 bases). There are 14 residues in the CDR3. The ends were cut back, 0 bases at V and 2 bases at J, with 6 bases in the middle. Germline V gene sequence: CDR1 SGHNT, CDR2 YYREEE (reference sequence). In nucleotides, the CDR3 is TGTGCCAGCAGCTTGGAAGGGGGCAATCAGCCCCAGCATTTT. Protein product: CASSLEGGNQPQHF.

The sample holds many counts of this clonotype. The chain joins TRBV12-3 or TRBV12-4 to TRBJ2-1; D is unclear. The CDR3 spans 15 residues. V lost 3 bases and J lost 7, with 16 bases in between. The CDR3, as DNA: TGTGCCAGCAGTTTGAGGCATGGGTCTGGAAATGAGCAGTTCTTC. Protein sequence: CASSLRHGSGNEQFF.

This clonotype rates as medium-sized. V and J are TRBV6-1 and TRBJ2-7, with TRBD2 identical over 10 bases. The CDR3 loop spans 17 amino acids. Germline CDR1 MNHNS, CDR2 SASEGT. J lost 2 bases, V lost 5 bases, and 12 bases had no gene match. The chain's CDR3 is CASSTIIAGGTPYEQYF. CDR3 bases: TGTGCCAGCAGTACAATCATAGCGGGAGGAACCCCCTACGAGCAGTACTTC.

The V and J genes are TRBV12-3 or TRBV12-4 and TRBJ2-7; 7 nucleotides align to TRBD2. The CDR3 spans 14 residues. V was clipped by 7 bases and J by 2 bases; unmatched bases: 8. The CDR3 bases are TGTGCCAGCACCCCCTCGGGGACTACCTACGAGCAGTACTTC. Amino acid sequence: CASTPSGTTYEQYF.

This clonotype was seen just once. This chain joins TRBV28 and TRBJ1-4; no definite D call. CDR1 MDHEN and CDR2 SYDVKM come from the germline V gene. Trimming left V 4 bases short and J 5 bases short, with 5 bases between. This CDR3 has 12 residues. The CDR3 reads CASSSANEKLFF. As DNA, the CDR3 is TGTGCCAGCAGTTCCGCCAATGAAAAACTGTTTTTT.

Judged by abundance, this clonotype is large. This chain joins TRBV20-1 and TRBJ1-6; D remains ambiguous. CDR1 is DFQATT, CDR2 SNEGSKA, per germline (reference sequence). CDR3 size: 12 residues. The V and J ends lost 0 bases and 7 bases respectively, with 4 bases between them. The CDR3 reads CSARDRNSPLHF. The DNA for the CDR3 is TGCAGTGCTAGAGACAGAAATTCACCCCTCCACTTT.

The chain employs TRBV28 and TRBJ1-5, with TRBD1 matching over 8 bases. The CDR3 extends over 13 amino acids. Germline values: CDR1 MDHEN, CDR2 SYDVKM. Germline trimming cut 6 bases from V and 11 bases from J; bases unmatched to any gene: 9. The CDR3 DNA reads TGTGCCAGCAGCTGGACAGGGCTCGTGGCCCAGCATTTT. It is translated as CASSWTGLVAQHF.

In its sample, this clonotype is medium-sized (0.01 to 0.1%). The CDR3 nucleotides are TGTGCCAGCAGTTATGAGGGGCGGCAGCCCCAGCATTTT. It specifies CASSYEGRQPQHF. The chain links TRBV6-5 to TRBJ1-5, with a weak D call TRBD1 (5 bases). Trimming shortened V by 3 bases and J by 7 bases, and 10 bases separated the two germline ends. Germline V gives CDR1 MNHEY, CDR2 SVGAGI. The CDR3 contains 13 residues.

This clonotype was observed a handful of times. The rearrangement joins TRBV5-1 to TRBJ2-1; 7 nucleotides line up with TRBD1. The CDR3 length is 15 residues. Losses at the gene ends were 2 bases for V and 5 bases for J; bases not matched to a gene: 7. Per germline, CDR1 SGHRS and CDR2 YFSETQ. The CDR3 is CASSFVQGLDNEQFF. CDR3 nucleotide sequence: TGCGCCAGCAGCTTCGTACAGGGGCTCGACAATGAGCAGTTCTTC.

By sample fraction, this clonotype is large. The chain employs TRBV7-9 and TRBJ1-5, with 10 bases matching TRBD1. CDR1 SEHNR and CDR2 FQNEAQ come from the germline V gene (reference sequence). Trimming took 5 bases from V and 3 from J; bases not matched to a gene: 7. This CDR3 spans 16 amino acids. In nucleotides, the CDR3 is TGTGCCAGCAGCGGAGGGACAGGGGTTGTCAATCAGCCCCAGCATTTT. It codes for CASSGGTGVVNQPQHF.

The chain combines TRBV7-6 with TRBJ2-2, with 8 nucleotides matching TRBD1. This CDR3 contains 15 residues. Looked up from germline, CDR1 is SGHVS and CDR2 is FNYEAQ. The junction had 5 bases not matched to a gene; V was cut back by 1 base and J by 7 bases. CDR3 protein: CASSLGAGGGGELFF. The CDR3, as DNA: TGTGCCAGCAGCTTAGGAGCAGGGGGCGGCGGGGAGCTGTTTTTT. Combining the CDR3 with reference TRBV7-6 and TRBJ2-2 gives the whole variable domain GAGVSQSPRYKVTKRGQDVALRCDPISGHVSLYWYRQALGQGPEFLTYFNYEAQQDKSGLPNDRFSAERPEGSISTLTIQRTEQRDSAMYRCASSLGAGGGGELFFGEGSRLTVL.

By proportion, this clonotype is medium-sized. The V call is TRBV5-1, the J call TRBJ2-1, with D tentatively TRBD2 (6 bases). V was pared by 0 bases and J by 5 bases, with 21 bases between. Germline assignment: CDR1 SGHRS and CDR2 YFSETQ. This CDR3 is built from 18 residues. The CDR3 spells CASSLERREAPNHNEQFF. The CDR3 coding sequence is TGCGCCAGCAGCTTGGAGCGCAGGGAGGCCCCTAACCACAATGAGCAGTTCTTC.

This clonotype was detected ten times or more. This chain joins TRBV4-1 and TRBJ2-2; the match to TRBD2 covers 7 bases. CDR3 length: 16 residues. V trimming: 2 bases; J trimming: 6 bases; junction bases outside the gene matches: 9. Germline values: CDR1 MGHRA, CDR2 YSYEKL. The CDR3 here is CASSQPLGGVAGELFF. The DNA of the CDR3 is TGCGCCAGCAGCCAACCGTTGGGAGGGGTGGCCGGGGAGCTGTTTTTT.

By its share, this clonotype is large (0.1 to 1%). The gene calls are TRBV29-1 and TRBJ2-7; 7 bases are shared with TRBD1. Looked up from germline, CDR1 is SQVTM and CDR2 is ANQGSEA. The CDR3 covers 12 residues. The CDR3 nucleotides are TGCAGCGTTCGGGACAGCAAGTACGGGCAGTACGTC. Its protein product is CSVRDSKYGQYV.

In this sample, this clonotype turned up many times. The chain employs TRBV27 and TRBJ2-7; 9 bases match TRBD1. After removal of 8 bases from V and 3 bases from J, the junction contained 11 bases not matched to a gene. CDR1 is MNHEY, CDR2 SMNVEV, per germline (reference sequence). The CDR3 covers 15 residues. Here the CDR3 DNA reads TGTGCCAGCCGTCGGGGTCGGGACAGGGACTACGAGCAGTACTTC. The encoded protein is CASRRGRDRDYEQYF.

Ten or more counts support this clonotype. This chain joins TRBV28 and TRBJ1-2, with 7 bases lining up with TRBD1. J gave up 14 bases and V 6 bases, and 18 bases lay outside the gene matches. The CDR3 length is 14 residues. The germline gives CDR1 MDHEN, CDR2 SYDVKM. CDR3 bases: TGTGCCAGCAGACCAGACAGGGAACCCTATGTGGGGACCTTC. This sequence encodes CASRPDREPYVGTF.

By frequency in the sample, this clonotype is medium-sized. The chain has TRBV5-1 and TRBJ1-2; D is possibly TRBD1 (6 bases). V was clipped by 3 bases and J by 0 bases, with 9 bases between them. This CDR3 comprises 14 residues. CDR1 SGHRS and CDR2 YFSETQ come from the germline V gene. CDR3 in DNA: TGCGCCAGCAGCTACGACAGGACTAACTATGGCTACACCTTC. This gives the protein CASSYDRTNYGYTF.

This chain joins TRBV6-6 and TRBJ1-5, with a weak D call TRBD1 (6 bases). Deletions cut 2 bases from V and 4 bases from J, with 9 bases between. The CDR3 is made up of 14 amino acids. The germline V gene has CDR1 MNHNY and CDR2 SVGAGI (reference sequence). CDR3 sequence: CASSYTGQNQPQHF. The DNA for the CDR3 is TGTGCCAGCAGTTACACCGGACAGAATCAGCCCCAGCATTTT.

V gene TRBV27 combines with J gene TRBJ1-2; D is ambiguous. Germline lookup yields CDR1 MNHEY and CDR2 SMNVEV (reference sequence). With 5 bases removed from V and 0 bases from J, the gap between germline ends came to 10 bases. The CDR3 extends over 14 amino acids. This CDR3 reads CASSPRSPNYGYTF. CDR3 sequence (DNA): TGTGCCAGCAGTCCCAGGTCCCCTAACTATGGCTACACCTTC.

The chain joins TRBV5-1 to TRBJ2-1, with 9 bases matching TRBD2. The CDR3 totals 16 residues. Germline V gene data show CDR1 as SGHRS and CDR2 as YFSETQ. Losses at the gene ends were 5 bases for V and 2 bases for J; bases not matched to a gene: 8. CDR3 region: CASRPSSGTAYNEQFF. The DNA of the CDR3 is TGCGCCAGCAGGCCTTCTAGCGGGACGGCCTACAATGAGCAGTTCTTC.

The CDR3 here is CASSPRTDPYGYTF. The CDR3 region has the DNA TGTGCCAGCTCACCTCGGACGGACCCCTATGGCTACACCTTC. The rearrangement links TRBV18 to TRBJ1-2; D is undetermined. Trimming shortened V by 3 bases and J by 4 bases, and 12 bases separated the two germline ends. This CDR3 region has 14 residues. CDR1 and CDR2 from the germline V gene are KGHSH and LQKENI.

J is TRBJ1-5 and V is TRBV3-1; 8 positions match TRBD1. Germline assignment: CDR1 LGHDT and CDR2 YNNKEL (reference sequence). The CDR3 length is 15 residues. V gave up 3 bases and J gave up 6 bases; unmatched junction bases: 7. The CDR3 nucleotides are TGTGCCAGCAGCCAGTCAGGGGGCGAAGGTCAGCCCCAGCATTTT. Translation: CASSQSGGEGQPQHF.